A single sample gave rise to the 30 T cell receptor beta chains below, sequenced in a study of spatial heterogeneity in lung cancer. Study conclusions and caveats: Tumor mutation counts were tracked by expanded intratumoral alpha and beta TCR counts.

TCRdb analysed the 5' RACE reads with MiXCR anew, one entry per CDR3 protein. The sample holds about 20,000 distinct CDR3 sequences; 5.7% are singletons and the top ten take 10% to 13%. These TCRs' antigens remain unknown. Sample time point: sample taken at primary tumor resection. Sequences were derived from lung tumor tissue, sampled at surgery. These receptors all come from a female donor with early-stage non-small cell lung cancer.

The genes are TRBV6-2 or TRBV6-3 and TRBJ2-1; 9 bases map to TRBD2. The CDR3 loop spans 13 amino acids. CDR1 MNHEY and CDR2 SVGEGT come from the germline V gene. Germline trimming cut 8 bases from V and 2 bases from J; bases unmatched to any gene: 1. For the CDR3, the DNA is TGTGCCAGCCTAGCGGGGCCCTACAATGAGCAGTTCTTC. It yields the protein CASLAGPYNEQFF.

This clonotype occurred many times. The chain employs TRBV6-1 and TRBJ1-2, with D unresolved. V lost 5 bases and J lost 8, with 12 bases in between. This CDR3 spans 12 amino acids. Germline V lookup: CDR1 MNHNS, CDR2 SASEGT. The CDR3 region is CASSSLMGGYTF. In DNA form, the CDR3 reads TGTGCCAGCAGTTCCCTCATGGGCGGCTACACCTTC.

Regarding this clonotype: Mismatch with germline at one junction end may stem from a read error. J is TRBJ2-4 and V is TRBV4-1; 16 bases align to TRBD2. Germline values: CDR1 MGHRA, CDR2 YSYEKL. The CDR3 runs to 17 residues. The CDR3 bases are TGCGCCAGCAGCCAAGATCAGGGACTAGCGGGAGGGGACATTAAGTACTTC. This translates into CASSQDQGLAGGDIKYF.

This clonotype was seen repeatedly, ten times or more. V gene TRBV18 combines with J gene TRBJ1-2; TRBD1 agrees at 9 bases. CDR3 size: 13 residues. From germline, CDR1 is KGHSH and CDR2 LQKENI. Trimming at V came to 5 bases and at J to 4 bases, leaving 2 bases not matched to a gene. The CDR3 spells CASSGTGIYGYTF. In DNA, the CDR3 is TGTGCCAGCTCAGGGACAGGGATCTATGGCTACACCTTC. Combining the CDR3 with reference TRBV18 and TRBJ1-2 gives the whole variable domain NAGVMQNPRHLVRRRGQEARLRCSPMKGHSHVYWYRQLPEEGLKFMVYLQKENIIDESGMPKERFSAEFPKEGPSILRIQQVVRGDSAAYFCASSGTGIYGYTFGSGTRLTVV.

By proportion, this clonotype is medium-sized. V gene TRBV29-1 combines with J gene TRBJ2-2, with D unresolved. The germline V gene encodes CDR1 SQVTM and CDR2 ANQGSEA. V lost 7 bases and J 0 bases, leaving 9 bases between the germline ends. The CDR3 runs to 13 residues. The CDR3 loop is CSADGPNTGELFF. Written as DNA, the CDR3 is TGCAGCGCAGACGGGCCGAACACCGGGGAGCTGTTTTTT.

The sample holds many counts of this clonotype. The CDR3 DNA reads as TGTGCCTGGAGTGATGTGGGCTACGAGCAGTACTTC. It codes for CAWSDVGYEQYF. The rearrangement joins TRBV30 to TRBJ2-7, with D hard to call. The CDR3 runs to 12 residues. The V and J ends lost 1 base and 3 bases respectively, with 7 bases between them. Germline CDR1 and CDR2: GTSNPN and SVGIG (reference sequence).

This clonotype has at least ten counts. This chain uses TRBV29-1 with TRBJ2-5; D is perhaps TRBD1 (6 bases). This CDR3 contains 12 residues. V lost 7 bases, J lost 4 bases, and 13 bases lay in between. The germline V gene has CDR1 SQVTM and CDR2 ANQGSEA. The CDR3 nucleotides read TGCAGCGGTCTCAGGGGTCCAGAGACCCAGTACTTC. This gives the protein CSGLRGPETQYF.

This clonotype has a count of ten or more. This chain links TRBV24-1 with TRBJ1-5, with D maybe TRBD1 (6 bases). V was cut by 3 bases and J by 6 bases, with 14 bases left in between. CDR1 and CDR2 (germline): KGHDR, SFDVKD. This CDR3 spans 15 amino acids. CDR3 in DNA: TGTGCCACCAGTGATACAGGGTTCGGGGTTCAGCCCCAGCATTTT. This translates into CATSDTGFGVQPQHF.

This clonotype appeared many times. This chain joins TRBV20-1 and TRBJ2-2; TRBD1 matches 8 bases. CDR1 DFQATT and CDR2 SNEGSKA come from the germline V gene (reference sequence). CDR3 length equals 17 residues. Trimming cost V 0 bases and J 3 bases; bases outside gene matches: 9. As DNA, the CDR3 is TGCAGTGCTAGAGATTTAGGAGGACAGGGCGACACCGGGGAGCTGTTTTTT. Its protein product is CSARDLGGQGDTGELFF.

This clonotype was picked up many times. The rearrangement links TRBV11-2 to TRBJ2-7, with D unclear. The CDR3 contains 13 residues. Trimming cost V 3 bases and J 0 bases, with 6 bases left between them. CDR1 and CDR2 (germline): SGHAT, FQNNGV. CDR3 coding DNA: TGTGCCAGCAGCTTGGGTAGCTCCTACGAGCAGTACTTC. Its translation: CASSLGSSYEQYF.

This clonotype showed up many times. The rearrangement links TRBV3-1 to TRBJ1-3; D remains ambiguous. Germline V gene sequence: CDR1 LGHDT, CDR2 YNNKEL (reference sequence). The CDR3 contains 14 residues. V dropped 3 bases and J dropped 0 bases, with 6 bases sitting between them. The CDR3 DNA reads TGTGCCAGCAGCCAGAGGGACTCTGGAAACACCATATATTTT. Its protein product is CASSQRDSGNTIYF.

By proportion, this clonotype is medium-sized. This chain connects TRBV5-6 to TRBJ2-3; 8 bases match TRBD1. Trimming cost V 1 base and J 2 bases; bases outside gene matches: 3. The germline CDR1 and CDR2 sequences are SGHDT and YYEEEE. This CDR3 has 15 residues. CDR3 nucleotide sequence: TGTGCCAGCAGCTTGCGGACAGGGTCCACAGATACGCAGTATTTT. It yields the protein CASSLRTGSTDTQYF.

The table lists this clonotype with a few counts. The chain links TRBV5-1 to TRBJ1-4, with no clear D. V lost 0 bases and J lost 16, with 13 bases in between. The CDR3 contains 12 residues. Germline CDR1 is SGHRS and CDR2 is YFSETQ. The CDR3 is CASSLEAGVPFF. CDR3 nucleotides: TGCGCCAGCAGCTTGGAGGCAGGCGTCCCGTTTTTT.

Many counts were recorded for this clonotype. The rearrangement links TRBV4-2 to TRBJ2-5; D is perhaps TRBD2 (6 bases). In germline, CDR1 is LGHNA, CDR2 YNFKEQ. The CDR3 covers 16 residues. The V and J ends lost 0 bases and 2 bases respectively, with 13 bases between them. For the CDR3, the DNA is TGTGCCAGCAGCCAAGATTTGCGGGGCGGACAAGAGACCCAGTACTTC. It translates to CASSQDLRGGQETQYF.

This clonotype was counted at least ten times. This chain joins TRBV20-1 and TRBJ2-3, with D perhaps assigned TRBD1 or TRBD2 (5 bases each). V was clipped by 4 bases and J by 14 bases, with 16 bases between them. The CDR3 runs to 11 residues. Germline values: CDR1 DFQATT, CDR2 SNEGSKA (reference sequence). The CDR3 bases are TGCAGTGCTAAAGAGGGGACCCAACGGTATTTT. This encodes CSAKEGTQRYF.

The CDR3 nucleotides read TGTGTCTCGGCGGGGGATTCCAACAATGAGCAGTTCTTC. This gives the protein CVSAGDSNNEQFF. This chain connects TRBV7-6 to TRBJ2-1; 7 bases map to TRBD2. From germline, CDR1 is SGHVS and CDR2 FNYEAQ. This CDR3 has 13 amino acids.

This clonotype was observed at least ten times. Written as DNA, the CDR3 is TGTGCCAGTAGTATTGGGGGTCACCACACCGGGGAGCTGTTTTTT. This codes for CASSIGGHHTGELFF. The V gene is TRBV19, the J gene TRBJ2-2; the D call may be TRBD1 or TRBD2 (5 bases each). The germline V and J ends were trimmed by 3 bases and 3 bases, with 11 bases remaining between them. Looked up from germline, CDR1 is LNHDA and CDR2 is SQIVND (reference sequence). This CDR3 contains 15 residues.

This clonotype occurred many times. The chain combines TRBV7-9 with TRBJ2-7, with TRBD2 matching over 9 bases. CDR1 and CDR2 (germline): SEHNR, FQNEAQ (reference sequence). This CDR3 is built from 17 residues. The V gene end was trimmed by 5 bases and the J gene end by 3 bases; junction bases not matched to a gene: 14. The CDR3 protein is CASSRTWDSGSNYEQYF. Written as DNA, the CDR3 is TGTGCCAGCAGCCGGACGTGGGATAGCGGGAGTAACTACGAGCAGTACTTC. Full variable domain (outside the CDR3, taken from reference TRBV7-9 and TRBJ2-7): DTGVSQNPRHKITKRGQNVTFRCDPISEHNRLYWYRQTLGQGPEFLTYFQNEAQLEKSRLLSDRFSAERPKGSFSTLEIQRTEQGDSAMYLCASSRTWDSGSNYEQYFGPGTRLTVT.

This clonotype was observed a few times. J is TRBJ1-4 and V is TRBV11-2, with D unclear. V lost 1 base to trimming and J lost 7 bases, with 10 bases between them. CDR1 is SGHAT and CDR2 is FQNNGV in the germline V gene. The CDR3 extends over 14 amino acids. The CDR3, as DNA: TGTGCCAGCAGCTTAGGGTTGGGAACTGAAAAACTGTTTTTT. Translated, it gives CASSLGLGTEKLFF. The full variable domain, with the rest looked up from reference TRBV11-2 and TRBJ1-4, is EAGVAQSPRYKIIEKRQSVAFWCNPISGHATLYWYQQILGQGPKLLIQFQNNGVVDDSQLPKDRFSAERLKGVDSTLKIQPAKLEDSAVYLCASSLGLGTEKLFFGSGTQLSVL.

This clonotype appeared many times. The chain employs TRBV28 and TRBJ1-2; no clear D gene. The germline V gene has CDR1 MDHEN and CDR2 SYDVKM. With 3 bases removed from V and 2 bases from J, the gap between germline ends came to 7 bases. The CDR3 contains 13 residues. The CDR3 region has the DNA TGTGCCAGCAGTTTTTTCCCAAACTATGGCTACACCTTC. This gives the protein CASSFFPNYGYTF.

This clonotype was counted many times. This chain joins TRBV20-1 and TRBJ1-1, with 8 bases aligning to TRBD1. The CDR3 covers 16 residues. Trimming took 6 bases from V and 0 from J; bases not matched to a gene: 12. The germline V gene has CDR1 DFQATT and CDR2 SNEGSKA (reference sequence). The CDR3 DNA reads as TGCAGTGCCGGGGACAGGAGGAGGCAAATGAACACTGAAGCTTTCTTT. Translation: CSAGDRRRQMNTEAFF.

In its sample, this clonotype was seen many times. CDR3 protein: CASSLWVAGAGKETQYF. CDR3 coding DNA: TGTGCCAGCAGCTTATGGGTAGCGGGAGCCGGCAAAGAGACCCAGTACTTC. The rearrangement joins TRBV7-9 to TRBJ2-5; 9 bases map to TRBD2. Germline V gene sequence: CDR1 SEHNR, CDR2 FQNEAQ (reference sequence). After removal of 2 bases from V and 3 bases from J, the junction contained 10 bases not matched to a gene. The CDR3 contains 17 residues.

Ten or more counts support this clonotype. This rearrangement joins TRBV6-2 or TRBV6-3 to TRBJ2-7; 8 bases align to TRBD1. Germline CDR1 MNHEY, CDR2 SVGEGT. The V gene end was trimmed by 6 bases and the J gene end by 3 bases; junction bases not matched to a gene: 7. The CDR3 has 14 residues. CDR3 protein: CASSSDRALYEQYF. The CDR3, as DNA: TGTGCCAGCAGCTCGGACAGGGCACTCTACGAGCAGTACTTC.

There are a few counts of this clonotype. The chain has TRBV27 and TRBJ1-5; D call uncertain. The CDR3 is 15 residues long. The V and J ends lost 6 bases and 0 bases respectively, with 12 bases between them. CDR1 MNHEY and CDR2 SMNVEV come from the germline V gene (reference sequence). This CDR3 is CASRKTAYSNQPQHF. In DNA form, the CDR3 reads TGTGCCAGCAGGAAAACCGCGTATAGCAATCAGCCCCAGCATTTT.

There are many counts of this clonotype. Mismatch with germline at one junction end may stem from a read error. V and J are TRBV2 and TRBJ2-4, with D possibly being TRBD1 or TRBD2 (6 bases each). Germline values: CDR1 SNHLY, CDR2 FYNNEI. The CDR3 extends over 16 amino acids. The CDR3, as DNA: TGTGCCAGCAGTGAAGGCGCGGGGTTGGGTGACGGACAGAGGAGTTTC. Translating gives CASSEGAGLGDGQRSF.

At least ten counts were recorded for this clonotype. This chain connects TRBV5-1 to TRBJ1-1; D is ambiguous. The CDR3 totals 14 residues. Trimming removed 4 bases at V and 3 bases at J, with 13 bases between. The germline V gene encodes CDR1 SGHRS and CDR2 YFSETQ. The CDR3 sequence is CASSKEGEYTEAFF. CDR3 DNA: TGCGCCAGCAGCAAAGAGGGAGAGTACACTGAAGCTTTCTTT.

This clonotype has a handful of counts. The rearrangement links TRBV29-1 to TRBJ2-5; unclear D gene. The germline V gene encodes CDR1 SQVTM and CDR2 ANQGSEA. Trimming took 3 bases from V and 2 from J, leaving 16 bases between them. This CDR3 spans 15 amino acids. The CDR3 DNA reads TGCAGCGTTGAGGGGTCCCGGCACAGACAAGAGACCCAGTACTTC. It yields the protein CSVEGSRHRQETQYF.

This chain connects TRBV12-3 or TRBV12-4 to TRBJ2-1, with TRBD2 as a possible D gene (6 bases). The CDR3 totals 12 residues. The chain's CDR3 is CAAGTLGNEQFF. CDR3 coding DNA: TGTGCGGCGGGGACCCTAGGCAATGAGCAGTTCTTC.

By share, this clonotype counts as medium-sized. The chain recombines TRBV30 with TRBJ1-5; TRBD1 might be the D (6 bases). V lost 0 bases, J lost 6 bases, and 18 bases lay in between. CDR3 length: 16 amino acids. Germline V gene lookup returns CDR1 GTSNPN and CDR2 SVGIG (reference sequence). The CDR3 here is CAWSVQGKGRLQPQHF. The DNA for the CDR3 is TGTGCCTGGAGTGTACAGGGAAAAGGACGTCTTCAGCCCCAGCATTTT.

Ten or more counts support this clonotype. The CDR3 loop is CASSPRPPGLGYNEQFF. CDR3 sequence (DNA): TGTGCCAGCAGCCCCCGCCCCCCGGGACTAGGGTACAATGAGCAGTTCTTC. The V call is TRBV7-3, the J call TRBJ2-1, with 8 bases fitting TRBD2. Per germline, CDR1 SGHTA and CDR2 FQGTGA. The CDR3 spans 17 residues. The ends lost 5 bases at V and 4 bases at J; junction bases unmatched: 13. Full variable domain (outside the CDR3, taken from reference TRBV7-3 and TRBJ2-1): GAGVSQTPSNKVTEKGKYVELRCDPISGHTALYWYRQSLGQGPEFLIYFQGTGAADDSGLPNDRFFAVRPEGSVSTLKIQRTERGDSAVYLCASSPRPPGLGYNEQFFGPGTRLTVL.